The T cell receptor beta chain described here comes from a study of beta chain features in type 1 diabetes. Via the markers CD45RO/CCR7/CD25/CD127/CD95/CD27, stem cell-like memory, regulatory, central memory and naive CD4+ cells were sorted. Whole-study results and caveats: Shorter TCRB CDR3s, moderately but significantly so, marked every one of the four CD4+ subsets in Type 1 diabetes patients. Short templates might get an advantage during PCR, and this would be equal in patients and controls. Cells with high TCR expression could be over-represented by cDNA sequencing.

The whole isolated RNA underwent reverse transcription, so sequencing captured expressed TCRB transcripts. The table came from immunoSEQ multiplex PCR; TCRdb's copy has only in-frame clones and leaves some out. The sample yields 640,000 or so clones, about an eighth seen once. The CDR3 has 11 amino acids. Trimming took off 3 bases at V and 5 bases at J, with 7 bases between the two ends. Germline V gives CDR1 DFQATT, CDR2 SNEGSKA (reference sequence). A few counts support this clone. What it recognizes is unknown. This CDR3 is also generated by other DNA sequences in the sample. The chain uses TRBV20-1 and TRBJ2-5; unclear D gene. This clonotype was sampled from a man aged 18-30 years with type 1 diabetes. Sequences were obtained from naive CD4+ T cells from blood. The CDR3 here is CSASGRETQYF. The CDR3 DNA is TGCAGTGCTAGCGGCCGGGAGACCCAGTACTTC.